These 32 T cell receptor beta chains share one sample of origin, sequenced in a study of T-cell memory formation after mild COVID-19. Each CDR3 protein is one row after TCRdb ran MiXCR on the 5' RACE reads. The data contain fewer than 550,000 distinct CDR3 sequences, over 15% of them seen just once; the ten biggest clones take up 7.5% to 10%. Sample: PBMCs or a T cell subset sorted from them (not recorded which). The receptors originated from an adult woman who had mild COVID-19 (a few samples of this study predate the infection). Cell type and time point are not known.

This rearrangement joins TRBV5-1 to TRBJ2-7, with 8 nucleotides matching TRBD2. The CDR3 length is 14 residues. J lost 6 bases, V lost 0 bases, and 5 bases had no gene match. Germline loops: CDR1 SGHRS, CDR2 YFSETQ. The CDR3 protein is CASSLGTSRGEQYF. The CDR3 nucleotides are TGCGCCAGCAGCTTGGGGACTAGCAGGGGCGAGCAGTACTTC.

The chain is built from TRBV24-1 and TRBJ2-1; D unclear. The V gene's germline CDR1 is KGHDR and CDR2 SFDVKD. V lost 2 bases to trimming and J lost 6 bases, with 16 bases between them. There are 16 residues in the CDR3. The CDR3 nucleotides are TGTGCCACCAGTGATTCTGCCCACGGAGAACTCAATGAGCAGTTCTTC. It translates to CATSDSAHGELNEQFF.

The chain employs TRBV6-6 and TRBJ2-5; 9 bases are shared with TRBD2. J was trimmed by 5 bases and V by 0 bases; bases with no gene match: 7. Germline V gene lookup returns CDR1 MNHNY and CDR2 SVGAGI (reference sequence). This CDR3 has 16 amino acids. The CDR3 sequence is CASSYSPGLAKETQYF. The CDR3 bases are TGTGCCAGCAGTTACTCCCCCGGACTAGCGAAGGAGACCCAGTACTTC.

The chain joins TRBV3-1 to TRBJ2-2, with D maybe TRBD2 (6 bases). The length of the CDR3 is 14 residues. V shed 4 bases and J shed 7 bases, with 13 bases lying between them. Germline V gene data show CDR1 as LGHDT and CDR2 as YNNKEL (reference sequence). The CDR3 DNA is TGTGCCAGCAGCCCCCAGTCCGGGGGCGGGGAGCTGTTTTTT. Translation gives CASSPQSGGGELFF.

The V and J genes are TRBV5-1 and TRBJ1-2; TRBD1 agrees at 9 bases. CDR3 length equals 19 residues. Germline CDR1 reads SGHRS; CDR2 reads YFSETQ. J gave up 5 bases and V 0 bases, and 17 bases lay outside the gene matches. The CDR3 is CASSLAKEGQGRRVYGYTF. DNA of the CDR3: TGCGCCAGCAGCTTGGCCAAGGAGGGACAGGGACGTCGAGTGTATGGCTACACCTTC.

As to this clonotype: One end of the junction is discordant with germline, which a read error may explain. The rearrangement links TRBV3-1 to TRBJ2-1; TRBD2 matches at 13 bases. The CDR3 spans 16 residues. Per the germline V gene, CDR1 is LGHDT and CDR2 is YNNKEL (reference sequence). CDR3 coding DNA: TGTGCCAGCAGCCAAACCGGTACTAGCGGGAGGGCGGTGCAGTTATTC. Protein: CASSQTGTSGRAVQLF.

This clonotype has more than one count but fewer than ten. The CDR3 region has the DNA TGTGCCAGCAGCCCCATCGGGAGCTCCTACAATGAGCAGTTCTTC. It encodes CASSPIGSSYNEQFF. V and J are TRBV7-2 and TRBJ2-1, with D perhaps TRBD2 (6 bases). CDR1 SGHTA and CDR2 FQGNSA come from the germline V gene. V lost 5 bases to trimming and J lost 0 bases, with 11 bases between them. There are 15 residues in the CDR3.

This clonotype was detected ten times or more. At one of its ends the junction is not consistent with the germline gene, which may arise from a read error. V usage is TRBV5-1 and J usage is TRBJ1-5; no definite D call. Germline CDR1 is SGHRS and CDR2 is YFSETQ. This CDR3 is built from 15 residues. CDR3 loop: CASSLGGSSNQPQHF. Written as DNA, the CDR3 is TGTGCCAGCAGCTTAGGCGGTTCTAGCAATCAGCCCCAGCATTTT.

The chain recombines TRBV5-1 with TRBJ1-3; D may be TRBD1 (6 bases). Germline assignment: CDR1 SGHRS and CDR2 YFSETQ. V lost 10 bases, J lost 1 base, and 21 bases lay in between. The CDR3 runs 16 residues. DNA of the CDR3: TGCGCCTGGTGGGGGGCCGGGGCGAGGTCTGGAAACACCATATATTTT. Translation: CAWWGAGARSGNTIYF.

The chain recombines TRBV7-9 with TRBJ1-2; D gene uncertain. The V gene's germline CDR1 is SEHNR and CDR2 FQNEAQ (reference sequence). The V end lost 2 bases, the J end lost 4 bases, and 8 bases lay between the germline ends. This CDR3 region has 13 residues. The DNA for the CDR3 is TGTGCCAGCAGCTTACCCCGGATCTATGGCTACACCTTC. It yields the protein CASSLPRIYGYTF. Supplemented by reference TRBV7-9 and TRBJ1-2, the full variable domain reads DTGVSQNPRHKITKRGQNVTFRCDPISEHNRLYWYRQTLGQGPEFLTYFQNEAQLEKSRLLSDRFSAERPKGSFSTLEIQRTEQGDSAMYLCASSLPRIYGYTFGSGTRLTVV.

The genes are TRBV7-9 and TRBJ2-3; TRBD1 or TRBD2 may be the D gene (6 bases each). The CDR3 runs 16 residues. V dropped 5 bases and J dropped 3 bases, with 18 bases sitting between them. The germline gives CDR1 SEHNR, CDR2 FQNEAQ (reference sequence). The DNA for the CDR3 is TGTGCCAGCAGCCCCCTGGGGGGCCAACGGACAGATACGCAGTATTTT. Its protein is CASSPLGGQRTDTQYF.

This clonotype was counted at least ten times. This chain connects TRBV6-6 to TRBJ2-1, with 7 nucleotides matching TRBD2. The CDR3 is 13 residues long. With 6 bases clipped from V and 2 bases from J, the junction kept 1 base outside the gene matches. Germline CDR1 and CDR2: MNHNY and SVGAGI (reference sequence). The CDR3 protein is CASRGGAYNEQFF. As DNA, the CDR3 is TGTGCCAGCAGGGGGGGGGCCTACAATGAGCAGTTCTTC.

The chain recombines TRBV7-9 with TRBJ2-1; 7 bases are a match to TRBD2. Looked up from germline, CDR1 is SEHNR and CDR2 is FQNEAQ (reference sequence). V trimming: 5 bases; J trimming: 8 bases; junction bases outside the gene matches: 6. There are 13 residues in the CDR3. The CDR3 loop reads CASSPQRGDEQFF. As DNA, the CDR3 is TGTGCCAGCAGCCCACAGCGGGGTGATGAGCAGTTCTTC.

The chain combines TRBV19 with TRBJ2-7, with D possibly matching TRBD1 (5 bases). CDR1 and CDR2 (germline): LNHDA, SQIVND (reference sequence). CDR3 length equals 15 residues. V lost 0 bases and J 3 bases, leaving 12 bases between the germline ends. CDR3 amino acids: CASSIDLARDYEQYF. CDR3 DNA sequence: TGTGCCAGTAGTATAGATCTTGCCAGGGACTACGAGCAGTACTTC. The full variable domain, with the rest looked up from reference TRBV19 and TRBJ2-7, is DGGITQSPKYLFRKEGQNVTLSCEQNLNHDAMYWYRQDPGQGLRLIYYSQIVNDFQKGDIAEGYSVSREKKESFPLTVTSAQKNPTAFYLCASSIDLARDYEQYFGPGTRLTVT.

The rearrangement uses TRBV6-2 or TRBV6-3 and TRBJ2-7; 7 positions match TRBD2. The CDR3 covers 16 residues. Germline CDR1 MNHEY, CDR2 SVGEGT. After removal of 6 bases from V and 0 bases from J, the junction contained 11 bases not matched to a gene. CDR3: CASSPLLAATSYEQYF. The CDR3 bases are TGTGCCAGCAGCCCCCTCCTAGCGGCCACCTCCTACGAGCAGTACTTC.

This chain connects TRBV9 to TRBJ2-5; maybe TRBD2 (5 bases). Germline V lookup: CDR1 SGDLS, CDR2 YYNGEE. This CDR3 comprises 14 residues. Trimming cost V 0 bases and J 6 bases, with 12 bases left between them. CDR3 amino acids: CASSVDLGEKTQYF. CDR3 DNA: TGTGCCAGCAGCGTAGACCTCGGGGAGAAGACCCAGTACTTC.

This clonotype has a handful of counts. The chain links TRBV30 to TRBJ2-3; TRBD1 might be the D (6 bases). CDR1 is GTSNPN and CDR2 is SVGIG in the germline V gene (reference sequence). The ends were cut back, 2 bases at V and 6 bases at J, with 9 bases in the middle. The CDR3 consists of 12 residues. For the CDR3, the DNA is TGTGCCTGGAGTAGGCAGGGGGATACGCAGTATTTT. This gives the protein CAWSRQGDTQYF.

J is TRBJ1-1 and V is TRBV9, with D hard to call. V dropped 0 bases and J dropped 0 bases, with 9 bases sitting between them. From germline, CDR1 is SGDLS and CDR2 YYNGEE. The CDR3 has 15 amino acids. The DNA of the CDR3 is TGTGCCAGCAGCGTAGGGTCATTCATGAACACTGAAGCTTTCTTT. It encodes CASSVGSFMNTEAFF. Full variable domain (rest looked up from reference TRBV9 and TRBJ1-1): DSGVTQTPKHLITATGQRVTLRCSPRSGDLSVYWYQQSLDQGLQFLIQYYNGEERAKGNILERFSAQQFPDLHSELNLSSLELGDSALYFCASSVGSFMNTEAFFGQGTRLTVV.

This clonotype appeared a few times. In DNA, the CDR3 is TGTGCCAGCAGTGAAGACGGTCTGACCTACGAGCAGTACTTC. This translates into CASSEDGLTYEQYF. J is TRBJ2-7 and V is TRBV25-1; D is ambiguous. CDR1 and CDR2 from the germline V gene are MGHDK and SYGVNS. V lost 2 bases and J 2 bases, leaving 10 bases between the germline ends. The CDR3 is 14 amino acids.

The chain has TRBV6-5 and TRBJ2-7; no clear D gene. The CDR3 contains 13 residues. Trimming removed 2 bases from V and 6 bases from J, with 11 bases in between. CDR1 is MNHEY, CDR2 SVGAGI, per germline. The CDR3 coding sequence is TGTGCCAGCAGTTACGGTAGCCAGACCGAGCAGTACTTC. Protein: CASSYGSQTEQYF.

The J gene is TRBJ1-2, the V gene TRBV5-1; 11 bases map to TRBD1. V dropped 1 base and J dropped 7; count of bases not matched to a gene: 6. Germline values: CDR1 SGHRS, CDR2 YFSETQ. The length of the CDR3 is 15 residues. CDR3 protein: CASSLTGQGAGGYTF. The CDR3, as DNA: TGCGCCAGCAGCTTGACCGGACAGGGGGCCGGTGGCTACACCTTC.

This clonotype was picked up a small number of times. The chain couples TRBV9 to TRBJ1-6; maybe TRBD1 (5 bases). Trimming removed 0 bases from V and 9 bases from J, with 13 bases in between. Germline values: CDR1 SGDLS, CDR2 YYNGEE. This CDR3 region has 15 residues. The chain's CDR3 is CASSVAPERGSPLHF. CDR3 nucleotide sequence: TGTGCCAGCAGCGTAGCCCCCGAAAGGGGTTCACCCCTCCACTTT.

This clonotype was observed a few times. The CDR3 DNA reads TGCAGTGCTAGAGGGCTACAGGTGACTGAAGCTTTCTTT. This encodes CSARGLQVTEAFF. The chain uses TRBV20-1 and TRBJ1-1; tentative D call: TRBD1 (5 bases). V dropped 1 base and J dropped 5 bases, with 11 bases sitting between them. There are 13 residues in the CDR3. Germline V gene sequence: CDR1 DFQATT, CDR2 SNEGSKA (reference sequence).

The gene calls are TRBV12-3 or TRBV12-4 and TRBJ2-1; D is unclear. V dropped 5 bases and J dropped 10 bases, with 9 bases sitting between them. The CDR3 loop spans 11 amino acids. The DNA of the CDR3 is TGTGCCAGCAGTGCTAGTTACGAGCAGTTCTTC. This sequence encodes CASSASYEQFF.

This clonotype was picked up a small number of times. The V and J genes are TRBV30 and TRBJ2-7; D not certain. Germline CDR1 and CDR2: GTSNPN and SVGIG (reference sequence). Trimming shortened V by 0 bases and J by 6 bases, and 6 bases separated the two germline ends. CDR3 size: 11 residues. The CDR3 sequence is CAWSVSGEQYF. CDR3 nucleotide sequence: TGTGCCTGGAGTGTATCTGGCGAGCAGTACTTC.

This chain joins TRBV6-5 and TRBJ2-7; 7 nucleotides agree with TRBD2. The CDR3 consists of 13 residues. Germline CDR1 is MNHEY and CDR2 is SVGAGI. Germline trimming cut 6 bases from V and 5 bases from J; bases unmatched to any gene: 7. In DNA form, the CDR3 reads TGTGCCAGCAGAGAGGCGGGGGACGACGAGCAGTACTTC. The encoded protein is CASREAGDDEQYF.

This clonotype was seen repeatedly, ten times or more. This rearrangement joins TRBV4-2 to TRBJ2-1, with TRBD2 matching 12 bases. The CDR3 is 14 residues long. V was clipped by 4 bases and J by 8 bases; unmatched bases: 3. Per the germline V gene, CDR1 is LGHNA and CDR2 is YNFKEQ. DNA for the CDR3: TGTGCCAGCAGCCCCCGACTAGCGGGAGATGAGCAGTTCTTC. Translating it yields CASSPRLAGDEQFF.

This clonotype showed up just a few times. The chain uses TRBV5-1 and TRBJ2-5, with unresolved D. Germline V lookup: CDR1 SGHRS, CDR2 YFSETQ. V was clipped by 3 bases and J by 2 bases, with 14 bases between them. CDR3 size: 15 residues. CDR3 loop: CASSYFPGWQETQYF. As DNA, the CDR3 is TGCGCCAGCAGCTATTTCCCTGGGTGGCAAGAGACCCAGTACTTC. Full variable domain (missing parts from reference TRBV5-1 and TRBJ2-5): KAGVTQTPRYLIKTRGQQVTLSCSPISGHRSVSWYQQTPGQGLQFLFEYFSETQRNKGNFPGRFSGRQFSNSRSEMNVSTLELGDSALYLCASSYFPGWQETQYFGPGTRLLVL.

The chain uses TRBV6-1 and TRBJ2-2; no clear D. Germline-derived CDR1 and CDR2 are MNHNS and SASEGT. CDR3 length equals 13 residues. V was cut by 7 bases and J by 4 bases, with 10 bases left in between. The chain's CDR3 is CASKGLLTGELFF. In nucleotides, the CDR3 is TGTGCCAGCAAAGGCCTACTCACCGGGGAGCTGTTTTTT.

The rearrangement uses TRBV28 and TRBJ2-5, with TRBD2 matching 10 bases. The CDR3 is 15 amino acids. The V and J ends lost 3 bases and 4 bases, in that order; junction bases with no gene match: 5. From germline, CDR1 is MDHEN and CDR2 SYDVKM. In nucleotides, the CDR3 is TGTGCCAGCAGTTTTGACCTAGCGGGAGCAGAGACCCAGTACTTC. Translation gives CASSFDLAGAETQYF.

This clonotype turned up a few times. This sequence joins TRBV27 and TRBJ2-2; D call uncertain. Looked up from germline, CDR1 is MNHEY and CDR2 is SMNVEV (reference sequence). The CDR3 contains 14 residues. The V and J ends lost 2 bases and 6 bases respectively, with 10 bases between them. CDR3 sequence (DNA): TGTGCCAGCAGTTTACCTGGACGGCCCGGGGAGCTGTTTTTT. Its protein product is CASSLPGRPGELFF.

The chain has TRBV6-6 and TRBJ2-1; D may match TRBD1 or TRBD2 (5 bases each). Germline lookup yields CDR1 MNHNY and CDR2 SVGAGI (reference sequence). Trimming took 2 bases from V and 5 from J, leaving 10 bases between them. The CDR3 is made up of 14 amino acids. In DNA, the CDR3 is TGTGCCAGCAGTTACCCCGGGACCCACAATGAGCAGTTCTTC. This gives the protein CASSYPGTHNEQFF.